This TCR beta chain came from a study of radiation and T cells in renal cell carcinoma. Study conclusions and caveats: In blood, top tumor clones expanded by 2 weeks, shrinking by 4.

Regarding this clone: What it recognizes is unknown.

Time point meaning: blood 2 weeks post-SBRT. The treatment here: 15 Gy SBRT to primary tumor, nephrectomy 4 weeks later. Blood was sampled at baseline, 2 weeks and 4 weeks after SBRT. The method was immunoSEQ multiplex PCR; TCRdb's version includes in-frame clones alone and lacks a portion of them. The table shows more than 150,000 clones, with about nine tenths occurring only once. The CDR3 is 14 amino acids. CDR1 is SGHTA, CDR2 FQGTGA, per germline. With 8 bases clipped from V and 4 bases from J, the junction kept 4 bases outside the gene matches. The specimen comprised blood, sampled from a patient whose treatment included radiotherapy and nephrectomy. The receptor comes from a woman in her forties or fifties with renal cell carcinoma. The chain recombines TRBV7-3 with TRBJ2-1, with 11 bases fitting TRBD2. Here the CDR3 DNA reads TGTGCCAGCTGTCCTAGCGGGGGGTACAATGAGCAGTTCTTC. This sequence encodes CASCPSGGYNEQFF.